The present T cell receptor beta chain was sequenced within a study of vaccination effects on CD4 cells after COVID-19 (dated by TCRdb to 2022 to 2024). About the full investigation: Two doses of either the BNT162b2 or the mRNA-1273 mRNA SARS-CoV-2 vaccine were administered to participants. The study compared SARS-CoV-2 spike-specific CD4+ TCR repertoires before and after mRNA vaccination in COVID-19 convalescent patients and infection-naive vaccine recipients. Altogether, around 9 COVID-19 convalescent patients and 4 SARS-CoV-2-naive healthy vaccine recipients made up the full study. Cultures from other donors in the study were sequenced using the Oncomine TCR Beta short-read assay on an Illumina iSeq 100.

In the ViraFEST assay, PBMC were stimulated with viral peptide pools, and antigen-specific CD4+ T cell clonotypes were then identified by expansion using TCR sequencing. After about 10 days of culture, CD4+ T cells were isolated with the EasySep CD4+ T cell isolation kit. None of the healthy vaccine recipients had a prior SARS-CoV-2 infection, which was confirmed by nucleocapsid antibody tests that came back negative both before and after vaccination. A few million PBMC per well were cultured with 8.5 to 10 ug/ml peptides in IMDM containing 5% human AB serum, around 10 IU/ml IL-2 and gentamicin. On days 3 and 7, half of the culture medium was replaced with fresh IL-2-containing medium. Unless noted otherwise, every peptide stimulation condition was cultured in triplicate wells. Using Ficoll-Paque Plus gradient centrifugation, PBMC were separated from whole blood and then either used fresh or cryopreserved at -140C. Overlapping peptide pools spanned the spike proteins of SARS-CoV-2 and the common cold coronaviruses HCoV-NL63, HCoV-OC43 and HCoV-229E. Genomic DNA was extracted from cultured CD4+ T cells with the QIAamp micro DNA kit.

The germline V gene supplies CDR1 SGHRS and CDR2 YFSETQ. Trimming costs V 1 base and J 6 bases, and their ends lie 13 bases apart. Measured from the cysteine to the phenylalanine, the CDR3 is 14 residues long. The entry retains the CDR3 DNA only, 42 bases that are in frame from base 1. To note about this clone: The clone's antigen remains unknown. Base quality data are lacking; no much larger clone is found one base away.

Receptor amplification or capture employed the immunoSEQ multiplex PCR assay. DNA from the cultured, isolated CD4+ T cells was subjected to TCR beta CDR3 sequencing. Per the source publication's procedure: Non-productive TCR sequences were removed, reads were trimmed to the CDR3 region, and CDR3s of at least 7 amino acids were retained. The MANAFEST web app was used to pick out antigen-specific clonotypes by comparing their expansion in peptide wells with that in reference cultures. To be called positive, a clone needed expansion at FDR<0.05 compared with the reference and with all other wells, an odds ratio greater than 5, and a frequency greater than 0.1% in two replicate wells. Cross-reactive clonotypes were defined as significantly expanded in SARS-CoV-2 spike wells and in at least one common cold coronavirus spike condition. Using the stringdist R package, CDR3 similarity was measured by Levenshtein distance, and unrooted trees were constructed with ape in R 3.6.1. The clones in this table, taken by TCRdb from immuneACCESS, are in-frame only. Not every clone is retained; where verified, under half of the shortfall comes from an unresolved V gene, and the cause of the rest is unknown. The V and J calls and clone size were taken over from that table, and D and trimming were inferred from the DNA. This sample lists about 14,000 clones; about 80% were detected once. Around 23% of the sample rests with the top ten.

What the work shows at the level of the full study, not this receptor alone: At late post-vaccination timepoints, both infection-induced and vaccine-induced clones showed marked clonal contraction, consistent with waning T cell responses. In healthy vaccine recipients, vaccine-induced clones were almost all SARS-CoV-2 mono-reactive, with only 1 of 255 cross-reactive with common cold coronaviruses. The study was limited by a small number of convalescent patients and lacked early post-infection timepoints.

Sequencing was performed on CD4+ T cells from PBMCs cultured with HCoV-229E spike peptides, taken before COVID-19 vaccination. Read against the paper, the sample's cell subset or site label means: HCoV-229E spike overlapping peptide pool stimulation. The clonotype was recovered from a human donor who received a COVID-19 vaccine. The chain is made from TRBV5-1 and TRBJ1-1, with a weak D call of TRBD1 (6 bases match). The CDR3 reads as follows: CASSLTGPEAEAFF. The bases read TGCGCCAGCAGCTTGACAGGGCCGGAGGCTGAAGCTTTCTTT.